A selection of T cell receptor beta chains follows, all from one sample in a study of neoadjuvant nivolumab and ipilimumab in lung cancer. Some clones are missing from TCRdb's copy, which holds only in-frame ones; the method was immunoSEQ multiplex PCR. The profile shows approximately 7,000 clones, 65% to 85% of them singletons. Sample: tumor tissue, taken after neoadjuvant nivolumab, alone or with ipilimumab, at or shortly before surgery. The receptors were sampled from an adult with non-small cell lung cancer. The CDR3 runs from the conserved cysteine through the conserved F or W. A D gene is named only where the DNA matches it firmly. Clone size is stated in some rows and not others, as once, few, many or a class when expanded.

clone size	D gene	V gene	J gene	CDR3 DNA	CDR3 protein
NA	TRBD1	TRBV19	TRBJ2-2	TGTGCCAGTAGTAGGGACAGGAACACCGGGGAGCTGTTTTTT	CASSRDRNTGELFF
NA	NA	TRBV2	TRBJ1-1	TGTGCCAGCAGTGAAGCCGGGGCCAAAGGCACTGAAGCTTTCTTT	CASSEAGAKGTEAFF
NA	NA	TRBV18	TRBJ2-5	TGTGCCAGCTCACCCCCCAGGGCCCAAGAGACCCAGTACTTC	CASSPPRAQETQYF
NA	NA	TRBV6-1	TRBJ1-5	TGTGCCAGTTCAGGATTCGAGATTAGCAATCAGCCCCAGCATTTT	CASSGFEISNQPQHF
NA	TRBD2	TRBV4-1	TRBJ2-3	TGCGCCAGCAGCCCTCCCCTCGATAGCGGGGGCTCAGTGGATACGCAGTATTTT	CASSPPLDSGGSVDTQYF
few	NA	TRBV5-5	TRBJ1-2	TGTGCCAGCAGCTTGTTAGGGGACTATGGCTACACCTTC	CASSLLGDYGYTF
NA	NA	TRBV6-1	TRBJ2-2	TGTGCCAGCAGCCGAATAGGGGCCGGGGAGCTGTTTTTT	CASSRIGAGELFF
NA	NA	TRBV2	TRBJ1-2	TGTGCCAGCAGTGATGGACCTCTCTATGGCTACACCTTC	CASSDGPLYGYTF
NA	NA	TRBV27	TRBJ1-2	TGTGCCAGCAGTTTCTTAGGTGGTCAAGGTTACTATGGCTACACCTTC	CASSFLGGQGYYGYTF
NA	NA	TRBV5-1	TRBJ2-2	TGCGCCAGCACGGGGGTGAACACCGGGGAGCTGTTTTTT	CASTGVNTGELFF
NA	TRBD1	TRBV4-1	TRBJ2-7	TGCGCCAGCAGGGGCACGGGACAGAATTTTCGGACGTACTTC	CASRGTGQNFRTYF
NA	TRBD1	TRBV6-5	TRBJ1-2	TGTGCCAGCAGACAGGGGACAGCCTCCGGCTACACCTTC	CASRQGTASGYTF
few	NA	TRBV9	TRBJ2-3	TGTGCCAGCAGCGTAGCTACCGCGACAGGGGCTTTTGCGGGGGGCAGGGAAGATACGCAGTATTTT	CASSVATATGAFAGGREDTQYF
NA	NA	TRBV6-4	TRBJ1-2	TGTGCCAGCAGTGACGACCGCTACACCTTC	CASSDDRYTF
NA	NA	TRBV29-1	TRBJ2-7	TGCAGCGTTTATGAGACAGACTCCTACGAGCAGTACTTC	CSVYETDSYEQYF
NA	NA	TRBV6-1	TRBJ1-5	TGTGCCAGCAGTGAAGATGGGGGGCGGCCCCAGCATTTT	CASSEDGGRPQHF
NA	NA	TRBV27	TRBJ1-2	TGTGCCAGCAGTTTACGGCCATTCTATGGCTACACCTTC	CASSLRPFYGYTF
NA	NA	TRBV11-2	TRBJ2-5	TGTGCCAGCAGCTTAGACCGAGGGACCCAGTACTTC	CASSLDRGTQYF
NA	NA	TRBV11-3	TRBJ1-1	TGTGCCAGCAGCTATCGTGGCGGCACTGAAGCTTTCTTT	CASSYRGGTEAFF
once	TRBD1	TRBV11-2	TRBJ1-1	TGTGCCAGCAGCTTGATACAGGGGGTGAACACTGAAGCTTTCTTT	CASSLIQGVNTEAFF
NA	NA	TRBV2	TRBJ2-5	TGTGCCAGCAGTACACAGGGTTGGGAGACCCAGTACTTC	CASSTQGWETQYF
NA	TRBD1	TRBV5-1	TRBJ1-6	TGCGCCAGCAGCTCTCTGACAGGGGGCGCCTCCGCACCCCTCCACTTT	CASSSLTGGASAPLHF
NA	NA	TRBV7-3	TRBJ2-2	TGTGCCAGCAGTCCTACGTTGGGGAACACCGGGGAGCTGTTTTTT	CASSPTLGNTGELFF
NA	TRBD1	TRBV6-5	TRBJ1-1	TGTGCCAGCAGCCGCCGACAGGGGGGGAACACTGAAGCTTTCTTT	CASSRRQGGNTEAFF
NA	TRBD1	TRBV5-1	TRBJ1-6	TGCGCCAGCAGCCTAAAGGGACAGGGTGGGTCACCCCTCCACTTT	CASSLKGQGGSPLHF
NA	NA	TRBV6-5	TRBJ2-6	TGTGCCAGCAGTTACTTAGGGGTTGGGGCCAACGTCCTGACTTTC	CASSYLGVGANVLTF
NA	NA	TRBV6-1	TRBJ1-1	TGTGCCAGCAGTGTTCCACGGGCTCCCATGAACACTGAAGCTTTCTTT	CASSVPRAPMNTEAFF
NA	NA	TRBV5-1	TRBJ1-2	TGCGCCAGCAGCGAAAGACAAAGCTATGGCTACACCTTC	CASSERQSYGYTF
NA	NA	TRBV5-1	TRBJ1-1	TGCGCCAGCAGGGAGGCTCTAACAGGATTCTACACTGAAGCTTTCTTT	CASREALTGFYTEAFF
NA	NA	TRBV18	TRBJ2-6	TGTGCCAGCTCTCCCTCTGGGGCCAACGTCCTGACTTTC	CASSPSGANVLTF
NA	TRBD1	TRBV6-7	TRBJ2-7	TGTGCCAGCAGTTCCGGGGACAGGGTTACCTACGAGCAGTACTTC	CASSSGDRVTYEQYF
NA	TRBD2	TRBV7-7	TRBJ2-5	TGTGCCAGCAGCTCATTGAACTCCGAGGAGCGGGGGTCTCGAGAGACCCAGTACTTC	CASSSLNSEERGSRETQYF
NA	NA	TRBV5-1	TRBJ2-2	TGCGCCAGCAGCCCGGACACGACCGGGGAGCTGTTTTTT	CASSPDTTGELFF
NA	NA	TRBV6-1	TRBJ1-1	TGTGCCAGCAGCGCCAGCGGGGCCACTGAAGCTTTCTTT	CASSASGATEAFF
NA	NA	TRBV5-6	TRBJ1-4	TGTGCCAGCAGCTTGGTCGACAGGTCTGGTGAAAAACTGTTTTTT	CASSLVDRSGEKLFF
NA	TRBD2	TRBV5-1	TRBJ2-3	TGCGCCAGCAGCTTAGCGGGGGGGCCCACAGATACGCAGTATTTT	CASSLAGGPTDTQYF